What follows are 27 T cell receptor beta chains derived from one specimen sequenced in a study of OX40 agonist ivuxolimab in advanced cancers. The library was built by means of the immunoSEQ multiplex PCR assay. TCRdb mirrors the immuneACCESS table, restricted to in-frame sequences. Some clones are absent from its copies; in checked studies, under half trace to an unresolved V gene, and the reason for the others is unknown. Here the sample has tens of thousands of clones; 75% to 90% occur a single time. The ten most abundant clones make up about 6% of the sample. Sequences were derived from CD4+ or CD8+ T cells sorted from blood, sampled in a trial of the OX40 agonist ivuxolimab. The receptor set was obtained from an adult with an advanced solid tumor such as melanoma, head and neck, liver or kidney cancer.

This rearrangement joins TRBV5-6 to TRBJ2-1, with D uncertain. CDR1 is SGHDT and CDR2 is YYEEEE in the germline V gene. The CDR3 totals 11 residues. V was cut by 0 bases and J by 10 bases, with 5 bases left in between. The CDR3 DNA reads TGTGCCAGCAGCTTGGTAACCGAGCAGTTCTTC. Amino acid sequence: CASSLVTEQFF.

The genes are TRBV7-2 and TRBJ2-5; 8 nucleotides agree with TRBD1. Germline values: CDR1 SGHTA, CDR2 FQGNSA. This CDR3 spans 15 amino acids. V was clipped by 5 bases and J by 2 bases; unmatched bases: 7. CDR3 loop: CASSPGDRFQETQYF. Written as DNA, the CDR3 is TGTGCCAGCAGCCCCGGGGACAGGTTTCAAGAGACCCAGTACTTC.

V usage is TRBV13 and J usage is TRBJ1-1, with TRBD1 identical over 12 bases. The length of the CDR3 is 15 residues. J gave up 10 bases and V 2 bases, and 8 bases lay outside the gene matches. Germline CDR1 is PRHDT and CDR2 is FYEKMQ (reference sequence). The DNA for the CDR3 is TGTGCCAGCAGCTTATGGGGGACAGGGGGCAAGGGAGCTTTCTTT. Protein: CASSLWGTGGKGAFF.

This chain joins TRBV6-1 and TRBJ1-2; TRBD1 might be the D (5 bases). There are 15 residues in the CDR3. V lost 6 bases, J lost 6 bases, and 20 bases lay in between. Germline V gene data show CDR1 as MNHNS and CDR2 as SASEGT. The DNA for the CDR3 is TGTGCCAGCAGCGACCTAGGGGCCCTCGCTAATGGCTACACCTTC. It yields the protein CASSDLGALANGYTF.

The chain recombines TRBV27 with TRBJ1-1; a weak D match, TRBD1 (6 bases). V lost 8 bases to trimming and J lost 1 base, with 14 bases between them. The V gene's germline CDR1 is MNHEY and CDR2 SMNVEV (reference sequence). The CDR3 extends over 14 amino acids. CDR3 in DNA: TGTGCCAGCGACGGGGGCTTTAGGAACACTGAAGCTTTCTTT. It yields the protein CASDGGFRNTEAFF.

The genes are TRBV9 and TRBJ2-7; TRBD1 matches 7 bases. CDR3 size: 14 residues. V shed 3 bases, J shed 2 bases, and the junction held 5 bases outside the gene matches. In germline, CDR1 is SGDLS, CDR2 YYNGEE. The CDR3 loop is CASSAPGQTYEQYF. As DNA, the CDR3 is TGTGCCAGCAGCGCCCCGGGACAGACCTACGAGCAGTACTTC. Variable domain in full (rest from reference TRBV9 and TRBJ2-7): DSGVTQTPKHLITATGQRVTLRCSPRSGDLSVYWYQQSLDQGLQFLIQYYNGEERAKGNILERFSAQQFPDLHSELNLSSLELGDSALYFCASSAPGQTYEQYFGPGTRLTVT.

J is TRBJ1-1 and V is TRBV2; D possibly corresponds to TRBD1 (5 bases). CDR3 length: 15 amino acids. Germline lookup yields CDR1 SNHLY and CDR2 FYNNEI. Trimming shortened V by 3 bases and J by 1 base, and 12 bases separated the two germline ends. CDR3 residues: CASSDQGISNTEAFF. CDR3 bases: TGTGCCAGCAGTGACCAGGGAATTTCGAACACTGAAGCTTTCTTT.

This sequence joins TRBV19 and TRBJ2-1, with 8 positions matching TRBD2. The length of the CDR3 is 15 residues. Trimming removed 5 bases from V and 0 bases from J; junction bases left unmatched: 3. Germline V gives CDR1 LNHDA, CDR2 SQIVND (reference sequence). In nucleotides, the CDR3 is TGTGCCAGTAGTCCCAGCGGGAGCTCCTACAATGAGCAGTTCTTC. Its protein product is CASSPSGSSYNEQFF.

The gene calls are TRBV7-6 and TRBJ2-2; D call uncertain. The CDR3 spans 15 residues. Between the trimmed V and J ends, which lost 5 bases and 2 bases, there was a span of 12 bases. The germline gives CDR1 SGHVS, CDR2 FNYEAQ. CDR3 protein: CASSPSAPNTGELFF. DNA of the CDR3: TGTGCCAGCAGCCCGTCCGCGCCCAACACCGGGGAGCTGTTTTTT.

This sequence joins TRBV7-2 and TRBJ1-3; 9 nucleotides match TRBD1. The CDR3 spans 15 residues. Per the germline V gene, CDR1 is SGHTA and CDR2 is FQGNSA. V lost 5 bases to trimming and J lost 4 bases; unmatched junction nucleotides: 6. The CDR3 region is CASSMDRGYGNTIYF. In DNA, the CDR3 is TGTGCCAGCAGCATGGACAGGGGTTACGGAAACACCATATATTTT.

The V call is TRBV27, the J call TRBJ2-7; unclear D gene. Trimming stripped 2 bases from V and 0 bases from J, with 11 bases between. The V gene's germline CDR1 is MNHEY and CDR2 SMNVEV (reference sequence). The length of the CDR3 is 15 residues. This chain's CDR3 is CASSLHGGSSYEQYF. DNA for the CDR3: TGTGCCAGCAGTTTACATGGCGGAAGCTCCTACGAGCAGTACTTC.

The chain recombines TRBV7-2 with TRBJ1-1; TRBD1 matches 10 bases. Germline V gene data show CDR1 as SGHTA and CDR2 as FQGNSA. V was pared by 5 bases and J by 2 bases, with 5 bases of the junction left unmatched. The CDR3 runs to 15 residues. CDR3 protein: CASSLPTGGNTEAFF. The CDR3 bases are TGTGCCAGCAGCCTCCCGACAGGGGGCAACACTGAAGCTTTCTTT.

The chain links TRBV10-1 to TRBJ2-6; D remains unclear. The V gene lost 4 bases and the J gene lost 0 bases, with 13 bases spanning the gap. The CDR3 is 17 amino acids. Germline lookup yields CDR1 WNHNN and CDR2 SYGVQD (reference sequence). CDR3 bases: TGCGCCAGCAGTGGGACGGCGGATATCTCTGGGGCCAACGTCCTGACTTTC. This translates into CASSGTADISGANVLTF.

The genes are TRBV5-4 and TRBJ2-2; the match to TRBD1 covers 10 bases. The CDR3 covers 15 residues. The junction had 4 bases not matched to a gene; V was cut back by 4 bases and J by 4 bases. CDR1 is SGHNT and CDR2 is YYREEE in the germline V gene (reference sequence). CDR3 sequence reads: CASSPRQGATGELFF. The CDR3 bases are TGTGCCAGCAGCCCCCGACAGGGGGCCACCGGGGAGCTGTTTTTT.

As concerns this clone: Its ends do not fully match the called genes, so a read error is possible. This chain uses TRBV2 with TRBJ1-2; no definite D call. Germline V gene data show CDR1 as SNHLY and CDR2 as FYNNEI. The CDR3 has 12 residues. DNA for the CDR3: TGTGCCAGCGGTGAAGGCTGGCTGGGCTACACCTTC. This translates into CASGEGWLGYTF.

The rearrangement joins TRBV27 to TRBJ1-5, with TRBD1 as a possible D gene (6 bases). The CDR3 loop spans 14 amino acids. CDR1 MNHEY and CDR2 SMNVEV come from the germline V gene (reference sequence). Trimming removed 3 bases from V and 5 bases from J, with 11 bases in between. The CDR3 protein is CASSFGQNYQPQHF. DNA of the CDR3: TGTGCCAGCAGTTTCGGACAGAATTATCAGCCCCAGCATTTT.

The chain carries TRBV5-6 and TRBJ2-1, with D possibly TRBD2 on 5 matching bases. The CDR3 is 14 residues long. The germline V and J ends were trimmed by 3 bases and 5 bases, with 12 bases remaining between them. Looked up from germline, CDR1 is SGHDT and CDR2 is YYEEEE. CDR3 protein: CASSSILGNNEQFF. In DNA form, the CDR3 reads TGTGCCAGCAGCTCAATACTAGGAAACAATGAGCAGTTCTTC.

The gene calls are TRBV27 and TRBJ2-7; D is unclear. The V end was cut by 1 base, the J end by 5 bases, with 15 bases between. The CDR3 length is 15 residues. CDR1 and CDR2 (germline): MNHEY, SMNVEV (reference sequence). The CDR3 sequence: CASSLLREAINEQYF. DNA of the CDR3: TGTGCCAGCAGTTTATTAAGGGAAGCTATCAACGAGCAGTACTTC.

This chain uses TRBV29-1 with TRBJ2-1, with 7 bases identical to TRBD1. V lost 3 bases to trimming and J lost 4 bases; unmatched junction nucleotides: 15. CDR1 SQVTM and CDR2 ANQGSEA come from the germline V gene. The CDR3 contains 17 residues. The DNA for the CDR3 is TGCAGCGTTGACCCTATACCCGGGACAGAAGAATACAATGAGCAGTTCTTC. Its protein product is CSVDPIPGTEEYNEQFF.

The chain employs TRBV6-5 and TRBJ1-5; maybe TRBD1 (5 bases). Germline CDR1 is MNHEY and CDR2 is SVGAGI. Trimming pared 2 bases from V and 4 bases from J, leaving 9 bases between. The CDR3 has 14 residues. This chain's CDR3 is CASSYGGENQPQHF. The CDR3 region has the DNA TGTGCCAGCAGTTACGGGGGGGAAAATCAGCCCCAGCATTTT.

CDR3: CASSTGSNYGYTF. CDR3 sequence (DNA): TGTGCCAGTAGTACCGGATCTAACTATGGCTACACCTTC. V usage is TRBV19 and J usage is TRBJ1-2; D remains unclear. The CDR3 extends over 13 amino acids. In germline, CDR1 is LNHDA, CDR2 SQIVND (reference sequence). Trimming cost V 4 bases and J 0 bases, with 6 bases left between them.

This chain connects TRBV2 to TRBJ2-2; the D gene is possibly TRBD2 (5 bases). The CDR3 loop spans 15 amino acids. Germline CDR1 reads SNHLY; CDR2 reads FYNNEI. V lost 1 base, J lost 4 bases, and 10 bases lay in between. CDR3 sequence: CASSEEEDSTGELFF. DNA for the CDR3: TGTGCCAGCAGTGAAGAGGAGGATAGCACCGGGGAGCTGTTTTTT.

This chain links TRBV27 with TRBJ2-5, with TRBD2 matching 14 bases. Looked up from germline, CDR1 is MNHEY and CDR2 is SMNVEV (reference sequence). The CDR3 spans 15 residues. The junction had 4 bases not matched to a gene; V was cut back by 5 bases and J by 5 bases. The CDR3 sequence: CASSRTSGGLETQYF. CDR3 in DNA: TGTGCCAGCAGTCGGACTAGCGGGGGGCTGGAGACCCAGTACTTC.

The V call is TRBV7-9, the J call TRBJ2-7; D remains unclear. CDR1 SEHNR and CDR2 FQNEAQ come from the germline V gene (reference sequence). Trimming took off 1 base at V and 1 base at J, with 8 bases between the two ends. The CDR3 spans 14 residues. The CDR3 coding sequence is TGTGCCAGCAGCTTAGAAGGGATTTCCTACGAGCAGTACTTC. This codes for CASSLEGISYEQYF.

This clone was detected only a few times. This chain links TRBV5-1 with TRBJ1-1; a possible D gene is TRBD1 (6 bases). Trimming took off 4 bases at V and 0 bases at J, with 13 bases between the two ends. The germline V gene encodes CDR1 SGHRS and CDR2 YFSETQ. The CDR3 consists of 15 residues. The CDR3 DNA is TGCGCCAGCAGCCCTTGGACAGATATGAACACTGAAGCTTTCTTT. Translated: CASSPWTDMNTEAFF.

The rearrangement uses TRBV6-4 and TRBJ2-7; 9 bases are shared with TRBD1. Trimming cost V 4 bases and J 3 bases; bases outside gene matches: 4. Germline V CDR1 and CDR2: MRHNA, SNTAGT. The CDR3 spans 14 residues. The CDR3 sequence: CASSGRDRVYEQYF. The CDR3 bases are TGTGCCAGCAGTGGCCGGGACAGGGTCTACGAGCAGTACTTC.

V usage is TRBV7-3 and J usage is TRBJ2-2; 7 bases map to TRBD1. Germline V gives CDR1 SGHTA, CDR2 FQGTGA. The trim removed 5 bases at V and 0 bases at J, leaving 3 bases unmatched. This CDR3 spans 15 amino acids. The CDR3 sequence: CASSDGTANTGELFF. The CDR3 region has the DNA TGTGCCAGCAGCGACGGGACAGCGAACACCGGGGAGCTGTTTTTT.